A single T cell receptor (beta chain) is shown here with its context. What it recognizes is unknown. This sample stems from a study of cytomegalovirus exposure and HLA in healthy donors. Overall study results and limits: Cytomegalovirus status was reportedly diagnosed by the classifier with high specificity and sensitivity. Researchers catalogued 164 TCR beta chains as cytomegalovirus-associated. In vitro testing confirmed a few CMV-associated chains as specific for CMV antigens.

TCRdb keeps only in-frame clones here, not all; method: immunoSEQ multiplex PCR. The sample holds around 50,000 clones, roughly 93% seen once. The clonotype comes from a woman aged 18-29 years in good health and CMV-seronegative. The sequenced sample consisted of PBMCs.

CDR3: CASSLEGTGTYEQYF. The CDR3 DNA follows: TGTGCCAGCAGCTTAGAGGGAACAGGAACCTACGAGCAGTACTTC. This chain connects TRBV11-2 to TRBJ2-7, with D possibly being TRBD1 (5 bases). Deletions cut 0 bases from V and 2 bases from J, with 11 bases between. Germline assignment: CDR1 SGHAT and CDR2 FQNNGV. The CDR3 totals 15 residues.